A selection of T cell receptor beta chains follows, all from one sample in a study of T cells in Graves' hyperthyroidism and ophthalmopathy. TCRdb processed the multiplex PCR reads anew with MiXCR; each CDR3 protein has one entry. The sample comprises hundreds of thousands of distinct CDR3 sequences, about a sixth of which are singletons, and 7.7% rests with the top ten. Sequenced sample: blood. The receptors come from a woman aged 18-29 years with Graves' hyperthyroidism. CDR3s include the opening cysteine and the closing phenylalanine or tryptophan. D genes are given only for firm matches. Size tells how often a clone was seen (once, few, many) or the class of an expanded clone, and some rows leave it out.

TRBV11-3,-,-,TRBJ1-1,TGTGCCAGCAGCTTAGAAGGAGCGTCCTCTGAAGCTTTCTTT,CASSLEGASSEAFF
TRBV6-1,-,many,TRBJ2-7,TGTGCCAGCAGTGAAGCAGGGAGAAACCCCTACGAGCAGTACTTC,CASSEAGRNPYEQYF
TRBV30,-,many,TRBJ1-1,TGTGCCTGGAGTGTACTCCAACAGGGTACTGAAGCTTTCTTT,CAWSVLQQGTEAFF
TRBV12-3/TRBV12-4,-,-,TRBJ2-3,TGTGCCAGCGCAACGGCGGCGGGCACAGATACGCAGTATTTT,CASATAAGTDTQYF
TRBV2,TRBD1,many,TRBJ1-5,TGTGCCAGCAGTGCCGGACAGGCCAATCAGCCCCAGCATTTT,CASSAGQANQPQHF
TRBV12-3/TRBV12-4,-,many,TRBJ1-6,TGTGCCAGCAGCCAAGGGAGCCCAATTAATTCACCCCTCCACTTT,CASSQGSPINSPLHF
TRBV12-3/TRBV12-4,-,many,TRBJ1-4,TGTGCCAGCACCCTGACGGTTCGATTGGGGGAAAATGAAAAACTGTTTTTT,CASTLTVRLGENEKLFF
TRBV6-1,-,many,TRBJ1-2,TGTGCCAGCGGCCAGGACAGTTACTATGGCTACACCTTC,CASGQDSYYGYTF
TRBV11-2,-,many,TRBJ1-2,TGTGCCAGCACCGCCGGCCGGGTGGGGGCTCGCGGCTACACCTTC,CASTAGRVGARGYTF
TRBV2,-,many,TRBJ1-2,TGTGCCAGCATAGGCAGGGACTATGGCTACACCTTC,CASIGRDYGYTF
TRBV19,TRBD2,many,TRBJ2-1,TGTGCCAGTAGTATATTAGGGACTACCCATCCTGGTGAGCAGTTCTTC,CASSILGTTHPGEQFF
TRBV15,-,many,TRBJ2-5,TGTGCCACCAGCAGAGATCGAGGGACCGCACAAGAGACCCAGTACTTC,CATSRDRGTAQETQYF
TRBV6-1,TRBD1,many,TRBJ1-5,TGTGCCAGCAGTGAAACAGGGGGCGCCGGCAATCAGCCCCAGCATTTT,CASSETGGAGNQPQHF
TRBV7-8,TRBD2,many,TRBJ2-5,TGTGCCAGCAGCACTCGCCCCGGGACTAGTAAAGAGACCCAGTACTTC,CASSTRPGTSKETQYF
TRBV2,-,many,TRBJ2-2,TGTGCCAGCAGTGCACAGGACACCGGGGAGCTGTTTTTT,CASSAQDTGELFF
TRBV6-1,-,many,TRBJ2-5,TGTGCCAGCAGTTTTGTTGGGGGGCAAGAGACCCAGTACTTC,CASSFVGGQETQYF
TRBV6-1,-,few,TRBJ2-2,TGTGCCAGCAGAACGTTACTAGGCTCCCCCGGGGAGCTGTTTTTT,CASRTLLGSPGELFF
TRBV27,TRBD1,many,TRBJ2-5,TGTGCCAGCAGTTCGGGACAGGGGAGGGTGGAGACCCAGTACTTC,CASSSGQGRVETQYF
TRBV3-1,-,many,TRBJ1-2,TGTGCCAGCAGCCCTTCGGACACCCACTATGGCTACACCTTC,CASSPSDTHYGYTF
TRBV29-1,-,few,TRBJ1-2,TGCAGCGTTGAAGATTGGTCACAGGAGAGTGGCTACACCTTC,CSVEDWSQESGYTF
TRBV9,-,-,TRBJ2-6,TGTGCCAGCAGCGTAGAAATACCTGGGGCCAACGTCCTGACTTTC,CASSVEIPGANVLTF
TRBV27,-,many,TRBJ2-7,TGTGCCAGCAAAAGGGGCAGGCAGTTTCACGAGCAGTACTTC,CASKRGRQFHEQYF
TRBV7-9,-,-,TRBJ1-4,TGTGCCAGCACCCGGGGGGTGGATAATGAAAAACTGTTTTTT,CASTRGVDNEKLFF
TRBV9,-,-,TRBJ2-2,TGTGCCAGCAGGGCCCCGGGATCGAACACCGGGGAGCTGTTTTTT,CASRAPGSNTGELFF
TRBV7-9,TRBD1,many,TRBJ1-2,TGTGCCAGCGTACCGACAGGGCTCTATGGCTACACCTTC,CASVPTGLYGYTF
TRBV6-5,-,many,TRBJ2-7,TGTGCCAGCAGTTACGTTTATAAGGGGGTAAAGAACGAGCAGTACTTC,CASSYVYKGVKNEQYF
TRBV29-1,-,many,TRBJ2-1,TGCAGCGTTGGGGCGCGCCGCCCAGAGCAGTTCTTC,CSVGARRPEQFF
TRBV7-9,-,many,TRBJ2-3,TGTGCCAGCAGCTCTGCGGGCACAGATACGCAGTATTTT,CASSSAGTDTQYF
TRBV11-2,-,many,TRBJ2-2,TGTGCCAGCAGCTTAGATGACAGGTCCGGGGGGCTGTTTTTT,CASSLDDRSGGLFF
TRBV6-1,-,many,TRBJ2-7,TGTGCCAGCAGTGTTAGGGTCGGTTACTACGAGCAGTACTTC,CASSVRVGYYEQYF
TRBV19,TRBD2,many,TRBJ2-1,TGTGCCAGTAGTTCTAGGGTTAGCGGGAGTCCAAGGGGTGAGCAGTTCTTC,CASSSRVSGSPRGEQFF
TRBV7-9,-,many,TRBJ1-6,TGTGCCAGCAGCTTGAAGTCTGGACAGACTTCACCCCTCCACTTT,CASSLKSGQTSPLHF
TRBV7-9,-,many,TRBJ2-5,TGTGCCAGCAGCTATCCGGGAGTGAGGGAGACCCAGTACTTC,CASSYPGVRETQYF
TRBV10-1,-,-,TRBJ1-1,TGCGCCAGCAGTGCGGCGCAGGGTCGAGCTGAAGCTTTCTTT,CASSAAQGRAEAFF
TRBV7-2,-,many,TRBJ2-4,TGTGCCAGCAGCTTGCCGGGGGCGGAGTGGGGGATAGCCAAAAACATTCAGTACTTC,CASSLPGAEWGIAKNIQYF
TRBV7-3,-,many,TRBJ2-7,TGTGCCAGCAGTCGGAAGGACTCCTACGAGCAGTACTTC,CASSRKDSYEQYF
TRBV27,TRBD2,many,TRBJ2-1,TGTGCCAGCATATACACTAGCGGGGGATACAATGAGCAGTTCTTC,CASIYTSGGYNEQFF
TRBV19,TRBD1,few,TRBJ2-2,TGTGCCACCACCGGGACAGGGTATCTATACAACACCGGGGAGCTGTTTTTT,CATTGTGYLYNTGELFF
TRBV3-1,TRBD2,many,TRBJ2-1,TGTGCCAGCAGCCCTGAAGCGGGAGATAATGAGCAGTTCTTC,CASSPEAGDNEQFF
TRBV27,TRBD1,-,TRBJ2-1,TGTGCCAGCAGATCCTCCGGGACAGGGGGCGGTGAGCAGTTCTTC,CASRSSGTGGGEQFF
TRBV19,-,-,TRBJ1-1,TGTGCCAGTAGTATCCCCCGGCGTTGGACTGAAGCTTTCTTT,CASSIPRRWTEAFF
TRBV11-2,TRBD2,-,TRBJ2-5,TGTGCCAGCAGCCTAGGGTTACTAGCGGGAGGAGAGACCCAGTACTTC,CASSLGLLAGGETQYF
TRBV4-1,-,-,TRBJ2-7,TGCGCCAGCAGCCAATCGGCTAGCCACGAGCAGTACTTC,CASSQSASHEQYF
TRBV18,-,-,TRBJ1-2,TGTGCCAGCCTCCCTGGGAACCCAGCCCCGAACTATGGCTACACCTTC,CASLPGNPAPNYGYTF
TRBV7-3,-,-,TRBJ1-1,TGTGCCAGCAGCTTTCGCGGTAACACTGAAGCTTCCTTT,CASSFRGNTEASF
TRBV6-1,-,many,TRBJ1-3,TGTGCCAGCAGTGTTGAGGGGATCTCTGGAAACACCATATATTTT,CASSVEGISGNTIYF
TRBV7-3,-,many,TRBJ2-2,TGTGCCAGCAGCTTATACAGCGTAGACACCGGGGAGCTGTTTTTT,CASSLYSVDTGELFF
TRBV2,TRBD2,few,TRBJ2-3,TGTGCCAGCAGCGGGGGGGCCAATCCAGATACGCAGTATTTT,CASSGGANPDTQYF
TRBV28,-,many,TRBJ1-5,TGTGCCAGCAGACAGGCTAATAGCAATCAGCCCCAGCATTTT,CASRQANSNQPQHF
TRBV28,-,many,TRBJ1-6,TGTGCCGGGACCGGCCGCTATAATTCACCCCTCCACTTT,CAGTGRYNSPLHF
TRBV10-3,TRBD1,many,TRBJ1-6,TGTGCCGGCGCCCAGGGGGCGCAGAATTCACCCCTCCACTTT,CAGAQGAQNSPLHF
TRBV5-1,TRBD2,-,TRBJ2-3,TGCGCCAGCAGACTCCCGATGAGGTCTAGCGGGAACGTTGGCACAGATACGCAGTATTTT,CASRLPMRSSGNVGTDTQYF
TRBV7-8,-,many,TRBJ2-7,TGTGCCAGCAGCCCCCGGACTGGGGAAGGCGAGCAGTACTTC,CASSPRTGEGEQYF
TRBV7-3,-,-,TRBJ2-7,TGTGCCAGCAGCGCAAGGGAGACCTACGAGCAGTACTTC,CASSARETYEQYF
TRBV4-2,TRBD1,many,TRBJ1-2,TGTGCCAGCAGCCAAGAGGACAGGGTCTATGGCTACACCTTC,CASSQEDRVYGYTF